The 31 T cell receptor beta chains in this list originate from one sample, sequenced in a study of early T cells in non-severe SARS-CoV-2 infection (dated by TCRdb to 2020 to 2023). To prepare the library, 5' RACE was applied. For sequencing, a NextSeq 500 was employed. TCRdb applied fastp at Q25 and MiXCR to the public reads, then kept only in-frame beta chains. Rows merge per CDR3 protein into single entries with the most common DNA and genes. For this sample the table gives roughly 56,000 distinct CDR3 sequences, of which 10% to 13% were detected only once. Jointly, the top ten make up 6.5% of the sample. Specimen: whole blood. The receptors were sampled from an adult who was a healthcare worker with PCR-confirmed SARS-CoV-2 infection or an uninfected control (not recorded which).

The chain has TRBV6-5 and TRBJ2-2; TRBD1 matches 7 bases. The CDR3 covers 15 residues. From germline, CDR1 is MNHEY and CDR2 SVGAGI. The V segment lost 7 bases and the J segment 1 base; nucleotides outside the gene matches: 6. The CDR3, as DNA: TGTGCCAGCAAACAGGGGTCGGGGAACACCGGGGAGCTGTTTTTT. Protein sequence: CASKQGSGNTGELFF.

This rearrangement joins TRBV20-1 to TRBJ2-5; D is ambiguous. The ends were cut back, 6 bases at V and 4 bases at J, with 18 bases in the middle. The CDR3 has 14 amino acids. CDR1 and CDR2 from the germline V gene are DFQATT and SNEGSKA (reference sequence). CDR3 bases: TGCAGTGCCCCCAGAGTGGGATCGGTAGAGACCCAGTACTTC. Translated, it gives CSAPRVGSVETQYF.

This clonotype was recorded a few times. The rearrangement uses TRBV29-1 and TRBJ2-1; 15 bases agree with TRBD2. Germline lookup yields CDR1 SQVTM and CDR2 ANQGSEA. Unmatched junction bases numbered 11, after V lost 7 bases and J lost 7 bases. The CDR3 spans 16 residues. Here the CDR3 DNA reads TGCAGCGCCACCGGACTAGCGGGAGGGCCTTGGAATGAGCAGTTCTTC. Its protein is CSATGLAGGPWNEQFF.

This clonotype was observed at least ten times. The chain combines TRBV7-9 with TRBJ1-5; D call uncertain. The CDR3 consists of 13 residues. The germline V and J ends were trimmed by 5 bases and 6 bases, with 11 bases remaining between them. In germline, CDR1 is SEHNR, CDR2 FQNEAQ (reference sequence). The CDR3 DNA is TGTGCCAGCAGCGCTGGGAGGAGTCAGCCCCAGCATTTT. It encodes CASSAGRSQPQHF.

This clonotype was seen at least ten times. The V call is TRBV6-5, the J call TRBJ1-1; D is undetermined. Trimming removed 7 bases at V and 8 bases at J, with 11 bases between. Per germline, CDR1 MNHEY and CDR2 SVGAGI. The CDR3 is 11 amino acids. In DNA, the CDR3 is TGTGCCAGCACTGGCAGAGGGGAAGCTTTCTTT. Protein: CASTGRGEAFF.

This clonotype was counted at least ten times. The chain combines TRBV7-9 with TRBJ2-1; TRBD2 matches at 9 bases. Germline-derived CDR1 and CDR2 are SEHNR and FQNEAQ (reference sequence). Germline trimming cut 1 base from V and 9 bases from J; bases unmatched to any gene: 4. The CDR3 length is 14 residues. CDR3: CASSLGGRAVEQFF. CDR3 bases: TGTGCCAGCAGCTTAGGCGGGAGGGCCGTTGAGCAGTTCTTC.

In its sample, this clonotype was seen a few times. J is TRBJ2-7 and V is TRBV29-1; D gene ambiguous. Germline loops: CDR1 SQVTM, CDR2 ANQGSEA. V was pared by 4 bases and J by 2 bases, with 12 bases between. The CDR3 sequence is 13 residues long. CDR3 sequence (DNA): TGCAGCGTTGGACTCGACGGTACCTACGAGCAGTACTTC. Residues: CSVGLDGTYEQYF.

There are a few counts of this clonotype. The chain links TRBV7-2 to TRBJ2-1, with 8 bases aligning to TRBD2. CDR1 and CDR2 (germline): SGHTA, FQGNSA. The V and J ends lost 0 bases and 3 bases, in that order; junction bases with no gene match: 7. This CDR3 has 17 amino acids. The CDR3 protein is CASSLAAAGGLYNEQFF. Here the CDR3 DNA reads TGTGCCAGCAGCTTAGCTGCTGCGGGAGGCCTCTACAATGAGCAGTTCTTC.

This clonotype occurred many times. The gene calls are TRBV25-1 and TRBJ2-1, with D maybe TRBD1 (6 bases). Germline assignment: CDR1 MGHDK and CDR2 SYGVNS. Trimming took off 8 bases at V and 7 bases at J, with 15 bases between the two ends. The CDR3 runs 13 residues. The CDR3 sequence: CASGVRGMNEQFF. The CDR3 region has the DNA TGTGCCAGCGGAGTAAGGGGGATGAATGAGCAGTTCTTC.

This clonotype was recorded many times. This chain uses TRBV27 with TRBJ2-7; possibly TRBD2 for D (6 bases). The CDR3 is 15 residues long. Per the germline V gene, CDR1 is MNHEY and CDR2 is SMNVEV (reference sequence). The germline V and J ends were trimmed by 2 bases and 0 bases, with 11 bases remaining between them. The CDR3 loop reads CASSLTSPSSYEQYF. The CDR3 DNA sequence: TGTGCCAGCAGTTTAACTAGCCCCAGCTCCTACGAGCAGTACTTC.

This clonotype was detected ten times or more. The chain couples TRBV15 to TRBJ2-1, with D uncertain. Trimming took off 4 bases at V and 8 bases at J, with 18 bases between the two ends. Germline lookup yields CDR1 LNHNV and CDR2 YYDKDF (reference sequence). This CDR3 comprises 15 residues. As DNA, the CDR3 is TGTGCCACCAGCAACCCCATAGAGGCTAAAGATGAGCAGTTCTTC. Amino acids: CATSNPIEAKDEQFF.

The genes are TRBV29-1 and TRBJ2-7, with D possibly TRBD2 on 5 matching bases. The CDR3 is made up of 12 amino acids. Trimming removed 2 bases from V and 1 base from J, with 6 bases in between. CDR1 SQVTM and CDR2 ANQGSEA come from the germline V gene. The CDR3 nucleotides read TGCAGCGTTGAACGCGGGTCCTACGAGCAGTACTTC. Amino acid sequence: CSVERGSYEQYF.

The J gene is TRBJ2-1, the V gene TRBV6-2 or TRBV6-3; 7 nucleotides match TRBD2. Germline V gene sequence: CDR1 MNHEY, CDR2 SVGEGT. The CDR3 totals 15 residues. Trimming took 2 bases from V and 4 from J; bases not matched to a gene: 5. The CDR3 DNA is TGTGCCAGCAGTTACATGGCTAGCGGTTACAATGAGCAGTTCTTC. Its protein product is CASSYMASGYNEQFF.

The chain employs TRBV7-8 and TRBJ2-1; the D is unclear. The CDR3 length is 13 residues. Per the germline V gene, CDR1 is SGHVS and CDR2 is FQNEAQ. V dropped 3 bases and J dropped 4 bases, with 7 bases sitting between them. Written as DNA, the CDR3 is TGTGCCAGCAGCTTCCGAGTGTACAATGAGCAGTTCTTC. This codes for CASSFRVYNEQFF.

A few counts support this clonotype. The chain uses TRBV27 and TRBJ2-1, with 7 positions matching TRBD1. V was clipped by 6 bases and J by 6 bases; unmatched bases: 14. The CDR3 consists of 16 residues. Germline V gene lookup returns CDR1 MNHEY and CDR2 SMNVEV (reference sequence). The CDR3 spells CASSPPRKAGGNEQFF. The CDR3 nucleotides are TGTGCCAGCAGCCCCCCCCGGAAGGCAGGGGGCAATGAGCAGTTCTTC.

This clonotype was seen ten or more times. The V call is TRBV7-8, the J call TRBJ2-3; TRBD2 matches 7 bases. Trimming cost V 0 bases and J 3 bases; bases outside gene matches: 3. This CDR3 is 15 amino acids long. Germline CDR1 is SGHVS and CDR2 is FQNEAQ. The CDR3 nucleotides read TGTGCCAGCAGCTTAGCCGGGAGGAGGACAGATACGCAGTATTTT. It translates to CASSLAGRRTDTQYF. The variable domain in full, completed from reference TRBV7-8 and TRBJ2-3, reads GAGVSQSPRYKVAKRGQDVALRCDPISGHVSLFWYQQALGQGPEFLTYFQNEAQLDKSGLPSDRFFAERPEGSVSTLKIQRTQQEDSAVYLCASSLAGRRTDTQYFGPGTRLTVL.

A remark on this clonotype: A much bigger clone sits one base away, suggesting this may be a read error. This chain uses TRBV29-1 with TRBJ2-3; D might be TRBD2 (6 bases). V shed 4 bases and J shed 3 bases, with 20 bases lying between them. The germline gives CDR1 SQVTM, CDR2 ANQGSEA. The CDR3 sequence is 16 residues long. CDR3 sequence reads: CSVGLRETEKTDTQYF. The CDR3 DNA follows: TGCAGCGTTGGACTTCGGGAGACAGAGAAAACAGATACGCAGTATTTT.

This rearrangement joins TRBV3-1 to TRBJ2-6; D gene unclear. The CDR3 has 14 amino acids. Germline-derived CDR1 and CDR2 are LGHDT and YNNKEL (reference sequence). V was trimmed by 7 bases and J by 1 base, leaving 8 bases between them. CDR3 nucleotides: TGTGCCAGCAACGCCGGGTCTGGGGCCAACGTCCTGACTTTC. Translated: CASNAGSGANVLTF.

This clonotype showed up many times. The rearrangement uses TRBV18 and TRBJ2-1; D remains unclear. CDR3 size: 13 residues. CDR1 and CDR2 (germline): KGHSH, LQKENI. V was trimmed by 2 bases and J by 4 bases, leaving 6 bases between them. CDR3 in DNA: TGTGCCAGCTCACCATTGAGGTACAATGAGCAGTTCTTC. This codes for CASSPLRYNEQFF.

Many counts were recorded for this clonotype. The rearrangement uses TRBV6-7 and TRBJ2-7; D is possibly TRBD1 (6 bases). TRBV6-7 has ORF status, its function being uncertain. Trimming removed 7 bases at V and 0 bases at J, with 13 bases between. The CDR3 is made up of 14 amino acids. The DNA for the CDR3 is TGTGCCAGCACCAAGGCAGGGGACTCCTACGAGCAGTACTTC. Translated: CASTKAGDSYEQYF.

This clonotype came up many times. CDR3: CASSSLAPGLNTGELFF. CDR3 nucleotide sequence: TGTGCCAGCAGCTCCCTGGCGCCAGGGCTCAACACCGGGGAGCTGTTTTTT. J is TRBJ2-2 and V is TRBV5-5, with D perhaps TRBD1 (5 bases). CDR1 and CDR2 from the germline V gene are SGHKS and YYEKEE (reference sequence). The CDR3 consists of 17 residues. The V end was cut by 3 bases, the J end by 2 bases, with 17 bases between.

The CDR3 reads CASSSARSTNYGYTF. The CDR3 DNA reads as TGCGCCAGCAGCTCGGCCAGATCCACCAATTATGGCTACACCTTC. The J gene is TRBJ1-2, the V gene TRBV5-1, with unresolved D. This CDR3 region has 15 residues. From germline, CDR1 is SGHRS and CDR2 YFSETQ. V was cut by 3 bases and J by 5 bases, with 17 bases left in between.

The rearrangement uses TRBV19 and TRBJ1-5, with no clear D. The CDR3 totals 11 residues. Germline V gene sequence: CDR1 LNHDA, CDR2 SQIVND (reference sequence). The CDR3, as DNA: TGTGGGGCAGGCTCCGGTCAGCCCCAGCATTTT. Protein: CGAGSGQPQHF.

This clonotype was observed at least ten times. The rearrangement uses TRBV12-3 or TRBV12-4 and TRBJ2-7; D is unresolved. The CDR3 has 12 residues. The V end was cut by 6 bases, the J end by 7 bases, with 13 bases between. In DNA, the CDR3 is TGTGCCAGCAGCGGAAGGACGGGTGAGCAGTACTTC. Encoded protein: CASSGRTGEQYF.

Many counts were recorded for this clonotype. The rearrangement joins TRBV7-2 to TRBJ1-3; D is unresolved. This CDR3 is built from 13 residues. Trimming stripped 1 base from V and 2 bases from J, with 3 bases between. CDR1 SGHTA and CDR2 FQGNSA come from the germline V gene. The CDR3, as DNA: TGTGCCAGCAGCTTAGGGCCTGGAAACACCATATATTTT. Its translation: CASSLGPGNTIYF.

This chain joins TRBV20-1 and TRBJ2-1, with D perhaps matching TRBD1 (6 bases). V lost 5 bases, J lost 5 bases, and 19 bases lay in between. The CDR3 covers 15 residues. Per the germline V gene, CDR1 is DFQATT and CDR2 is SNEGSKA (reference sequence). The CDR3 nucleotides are TGCAGTGCTCCCGAACAGGGTATAGGTGACAATGAGCAGTTCTTC. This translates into CSAPEQGIGDNEQFF.

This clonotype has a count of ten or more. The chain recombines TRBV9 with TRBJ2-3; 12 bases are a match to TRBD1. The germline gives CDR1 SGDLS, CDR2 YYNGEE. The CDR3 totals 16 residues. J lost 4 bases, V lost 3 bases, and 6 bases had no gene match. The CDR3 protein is CASSGGQGAPADTQYF. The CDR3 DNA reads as TGTGCCAGCAGCGGGGGACAGGGGGCACCAGCAGATACGCAGTATTTT.

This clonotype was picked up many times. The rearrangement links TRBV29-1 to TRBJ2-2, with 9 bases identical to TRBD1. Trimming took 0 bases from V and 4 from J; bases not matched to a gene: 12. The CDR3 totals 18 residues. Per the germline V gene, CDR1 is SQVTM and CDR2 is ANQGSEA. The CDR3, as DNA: TGCAGCGTTGAAGATGTAGGACAGGGGATCGTCCGCACCGGGGAGCTGTTTTTT. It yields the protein CSVEDVGQGIVRTGELFF.

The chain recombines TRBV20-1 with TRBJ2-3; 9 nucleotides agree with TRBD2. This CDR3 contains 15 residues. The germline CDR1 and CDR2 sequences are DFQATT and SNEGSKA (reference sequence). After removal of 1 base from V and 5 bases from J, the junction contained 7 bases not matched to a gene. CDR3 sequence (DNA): TGCAGTGCTAGAGCGCCTAGCGGGACTGGAGATACGCAGTATTTT. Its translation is CSARAPSGTGDTQYF.

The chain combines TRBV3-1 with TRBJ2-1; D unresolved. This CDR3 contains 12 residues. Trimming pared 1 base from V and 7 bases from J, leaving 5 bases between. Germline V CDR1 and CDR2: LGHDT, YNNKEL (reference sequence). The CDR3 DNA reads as TGTGCCAGCAGCCAAGCCGGGAATGAGCAGTTCTTC. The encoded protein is CASSQAGNEQFF.

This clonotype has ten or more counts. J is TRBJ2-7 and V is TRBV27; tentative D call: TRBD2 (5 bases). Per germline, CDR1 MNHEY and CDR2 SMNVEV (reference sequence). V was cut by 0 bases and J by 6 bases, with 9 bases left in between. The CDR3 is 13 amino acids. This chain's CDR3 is CASSLSRGAEQYF. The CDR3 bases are TGTGCCAGCAGTTTATCCCGGGGTGCCGAGCAGTACTTC.